This TCR beta chain was retrieved from a study of shared clonotypes between healthy human individuals. Trimming pared 1 base from V and 5 bases from J, leaving 14 bases between. The CDR3 covers 15 residues. Germline V gives CDR1 MNHNS, CDR2 SASEGT. This clone was observed once. The table came from immunoSEQ multiplex PCR; TCRdb's copy has only in-frame clones and leaves some out. The sample has about 2.4 million clones, just over 90% seen once. This TCR derives from a man aged 18 to 35 in good health. Sequencing was carried out using naive CD4+ T cells sorted from blood. The subset was: CD45RA+ positively selected. The chain carries TRBV6-1 and TRBJ2-5; D is perhaps TRBD1 or TRBD2 (6 bases each). DNA of the CDR3: TGTGCCAGCAGTGAAGATGGCACAGGGAGGGAGACCCAGTACTTC. Residues: CASSEDGTGRETQYF.